The clone carrying this TCR beta chain was recorded once. Original processing notes: How many nucleated cells were present was estimated from reference gene primer amplification. Data came from immunoSEQ multiplex PCR; TCRdb stores just in-frame clones and leaves some out. The V and J calls and the clone size are those of that table, but D and trimming were determined from the DNA. The data show 120,000 or so clones, around 80% seen once. The sample is drawn from a study of blood T cell repertoires in COVID-19. Across the study: COVID-19 samples collected from the United States, Italy and Spain covered acute and convalescent phases. Sample material is recorded as cDNA or gDNA derived from T cells, B-cell-depleted T cells, or PBMCs.

The sequence derives from a man in his forties with active or convalescent COVID-19. Input material: peripheral blood.

The CDR3 DNA sequence: TGTGCCAGCAGCTCCGCCGAGGGAGACGATTACGAGCAGTACTTC. It encodes CASSSAEGDDYEQYF. The J gene is TRBJ2-7, the V gene TRBV5-8; possible D gene TRBD2, 5 bases. V was trimmed by 3 bases and J by 4 bases, leaving 17 bases between them. The CDR3 covers 15 residues. Germline V lookup: CDR1 SGHTS, CDR2 YDEGEE.